This T cell receptor (beta chain) was obtained from a study of cytomegalovirus exposure and HLA in healthy donors. Study conclusions and caveats: Among TCR beta chains, those listed as cytomegalovirus-associated numbered some 170. Among TCR sequences, most were rare, though some public TCRs appeared in many donors. Diagnosis of cytomegalovirus status made by the classifier reportedly showed high specificity and sensitivity.

Regarding this clone: What it recognizes is unknown.

Some clones are missing from TCRdb's copy, which holds only in-frame ones; the method was immunoSEQ multiplex PCR. Here the sample spans approximately 58,000 clones, about 94% being singletons. Unmatched junction bases numbered 8, after V lost 2 bases and J lost 5 bases. The CDR3 contains 16 residues. The V gene's germline CDR1 is SGHNT and CDR2 YYREEE (reference sequence). This clonotype was obtained from a man between 18 and 35 years old in good health and CMV-seronegative. The chain has TRBV5-4 and TRBJ2-5; TRBD2 matches at 11 bases. The specimen was PBMCs. The CDR3 bases are TGTGCCAGCAGCTTAGGGATAGCGGGAGGGCCGGAGACCCAGTACTTC. Residues: CASSLGIAGGPETQYF.